The clone carrying this TCR beta chain was detected only once. The antigen is unknown. The data belong to a study of cytomegalovirus exposure and HLA in healthy donors. Findings of the study overall: The study carried out a later analysis of TCR beta sequences. It associated some 18,000 of them with specific HLA alleles at a false discovery rate of 0.05. In terms of immune exposure information, only CMV serostatus was available.

The CDR3 length is 17 residues. Trimming removed 6 bases at V and 1 base at J, with 19 bases between. Germline values: CDR1 SNHLY, CDR2 FYNNEI. 60 Vbeta and 13 Jbeta primers were used in PCR. Sequenced by immunoSEQ multiplex PCR; TCRdb stores in-frame clones only, minus some. The sample contains about 160,000 clones, around 80% of which appear only once. The specimen was PBMCs. The chain recombines TRBV2 with TRBJ1-5, with D maybe TRBD1 (5 bases). The TCR comes from a man between 50 and 59 years old in good health and CMV-seropositive. The CDR3 DNA reads TGTGCCAGCAGAGAGAGCGGGGACGCAGGGAGCAATCAGCCCCAGCATTTT. It encodes CASRESGDAGSNQPQHF. The variable domain in full, with the rest retrieved from reference TRBV2 and TRBJ1-5, is EPEVTQTPSHQVTQMGQEVILRCVPISNHLYFYWYRQILGQKVEFLVSFYNNEISEKSEIFDDQFSVERPDGSNFTLKIRSTKLEDSAMYFCASRESGDAGSNQPQHFGDGTRLSIL.